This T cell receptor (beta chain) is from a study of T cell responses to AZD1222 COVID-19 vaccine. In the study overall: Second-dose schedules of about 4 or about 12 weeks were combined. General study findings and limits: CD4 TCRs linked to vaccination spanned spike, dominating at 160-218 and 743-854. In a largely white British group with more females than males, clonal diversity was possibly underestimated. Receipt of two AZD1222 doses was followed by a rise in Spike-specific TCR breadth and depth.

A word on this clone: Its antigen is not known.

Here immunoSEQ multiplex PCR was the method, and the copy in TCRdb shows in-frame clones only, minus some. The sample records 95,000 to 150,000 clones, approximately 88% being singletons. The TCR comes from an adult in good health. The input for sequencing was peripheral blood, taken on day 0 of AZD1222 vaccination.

CDR3 amino acids: CASTRRGKETQYF. CDR3 bases: TGTGCCAGCACGCGCCGGGGGAAAGAGACCCAGTACTTC. The chain has TRBV12-3 or TRBV12-4 and TRBJ2-5; tentatively, D is TRBD2 (6 bases). There are 13 residues in the CDR3. Trimming removed 7 bases from V and 3 bases from J, with 12 bases in between.